What follows are 20 T cell receptor beta chains derived from one specimen sequenced in a study of T cell repertoires in cytomegalovirus infection. No antigens are known for them. Each CDR3 protein gets one entry after TCRdb re-called the reads with MiXCR. Of 700,000 to 950,000 distinct CDR3 sequences in the sample, approximately 29% are singletons; the top ten hold 12%. The specimen comprised cultured CD8+ T cells from PBMCs, sampled from culture after CMV antigen stimulation. Receptors originate from a human donor in good health (CMV status not recorded). Some clones in this sample may be carry-over from other donors' samples.

The genes are TRBV7-6 and TRBJ1-5; perhaps TRBD1 as D (5 bases). Trimming took off 1 base at V and 3 bases at J, with 10 bases between the two ends. CDR1 is SGHVS, CDR2 FNYEAQ, per germline. The CDR3 sequence is 15 residues long. CDR3 loop: CASSLDDSHNQPQHF. CDR3 coding DNA: TGTGCCAGCAGCTTAGACGACAGCCACAATCAGCCCCAGCATTTT.

This clonotype was seen a few times. This sequence joins TRBV7-9 and TRBJ2-7; D uncertain. With 0 bases removed from V and 0 bases from J, the gap between germline ends came to 9 bases. The CDR3 has 15 residues. From germline, CDR1 is SEHNR and CDR2 FQNEAQ (reference sequence). CDR3 nucleotides: TGTGCCAGCAGCTTAGCGGGTTACAGCTCCTACGAGCAGTACTTC. Translating it yields CASSLAGYSSYEQYF.

A remark on this clonotype: The conserved phenylalanine or tryptophan normally closing the CDR3 is absent here, so this likely arose from a read error. The rearrangement uses TRBV7-2 and TRBJ2-3; TRBD2 aligns across 11 bases. The CDR3 sequence is 16 residues long. The trim removed 5 bases at V and 1 base at J, leaving 5 bases unmatched. Looked up from germline, CDR1 is SGHTA and CDR2 is FQGNSA. The CDR3 nucleotides are TGTGCCAGCAGCGGCTTACTAGCGGGGGGCACAGATACGCAGTATTCT. This sequence encodes CASSGLLAGGTDTQYS.

V is TRBV29-1 and J is TRBJ2-5; 8 positions match TRBD1. CDR3 length: 13 amino acids. V lost 3 bases, J lost 7 bases, and 7 bases stayed unmatched. Germline V gives CDR1 SQVTM, CDR2 ANQGSEA. CDR3 DNA: TGCAGCGTTGAGACAGGGGATTTTGGGACCCAGTACTTC. Residues: CSVETGDFGTQYF.

The rearrangement links TRBV5-6 to TRBJ1-1; D perhaps matches TRBD1 (5 bases). CDR1 is SGHDT, CDR2 YYEEEE, per germline. V was clipped by 0 bases and J by 1 base, with 10 bases between them. The CDR3 is made up of 15 amino acids. This CDR3 is CASSLEWGTNTEAFF. CDR3 sequence (DNA): TGTGCCAGCAGCTTGGAGTGGGGGACGAACACTGAAGCTTTCTTT.

CDR3 amino acids: CASSHSGGGYEQYF. CDR3 DNA sequence: TGTGCCAGCAGCCATAGCGGGGGGGGCTACGAGCAGTACTTC. The rearrangement joins TRBV14 to TRBJ2-7; TRBD2 matches at 11 bases. V lost 3 bases to trimming and J lost 3 bases; unmatched junction nucleotides: 1. The germline CDR1 and CDR2 sequences are SGHDN and FVKESK. This CDR3 region has 14 residues.

V is TRBV5-6 and J is TRBJ1-6, with 7 positions matching TRBD1. CDR3 size: 15 residues. Germline V CDR1 and CDR2: SGHDT, YYEEEE. Germline trimming cut 3 bases from V and 8 bases from J; bases unmatched to any gene: 8. The DNA of the CDR3 is TGTGCCAGCAGCTCCGACAGGGTCGAGTATTCACCCCTCCACTTT. Residues: CASSSDRVEYSPLHF.

Comment on this clonotype: Compared with germline, one end of the junction differs, possibly owing to a read error. The chain carries TRBV7-6 and TRBJ1-6; D is undetermined. From germline, CDR1 is SGHVS and CDR2 FNYEAQ. This CDR3 spans 13 amino acids. The CDR3 is CASSVNYNSPHNF. The CDR3, as DNA: TGTGCCAGCAGCGTAAACTATAATTCACCCCACAACTTT.

This clonotype came up once. This chain links TRBV5-1 with TRBJ2-3; possibly TRBD2 for D (6 bases). CDR3 size: 13 residues. Trimming pared 6 bases from V and 7 bases from J, leaving 15 bases between. Germline CDR1 reads SGHRS; CDR2 reads YFSETQ. Written as DNA, the CDR3 is TGCGCCAGCACCTCGGCGGGGCCAAATACGCAGTATTTT. It yields the protein CASTSAGPNTQYF.

This chain links TRBV4-2 with TRBJ2-3; 11 bases match TRBD1. The CDR3 loop spans 18 amino acids. The V gene end was trimmed by 0 bases and the J gene end by 5 bases; junction bases not matched to a gene: 10. Germline-derived CDR1 and CDR2 are LGHNA and YNFKEQ. The CDR3 DNA sequence: TGTGCCAGCAGCCAAGAGGCGACCGGGACAGGGGGGGTAGATACGCAGTATTTT. It encodes CASSQEATGTGGVDTQYF.

The rearrangement links TRBV6-2 or TRBV6-3 to TRBJ2-4; D is perhaps TRBD1 or TRBD2 (5 bases each). Between the trimmed V and J ends, which lost 2 bases and 7 bases, there was a span of 18 bases. Germline lookup yields CDR1 MNHEY and CDR2 SVGEGT. This CDR3 region has 16 residues. CDR3 sequence (DNA): TGTGCCAGCAGTTACACATGGTCGGGGCTAACCAACATTCAGTACTTC. This codes for CASSYTWSGLTNIQYF.

This chain connects TRBV28 to TRBJ1-2, with no clear D. V shed 6 bases and J shed 4 bases, with 15 bases lying between them. The CDR3 has 14 residues. Germline V lookup: CDR1 MDHEN, CDR2 SYDVKM. CDR3 sequence (DNA): TGTGCCAGCAGCCACACCCCTTCATCCTATGGCTACACCTTC. Translated: CASSHTPSSYGYTF.

This sequence joins TRBV20-1 and TRBJ2-7; maybe TRBD1 (6 bases). Trimming cost V 7 bases and J 3 bases, with 16 bases left between them. In germline, CDR1 is DFQATT, CDR2 SNEGSKA (reference sequence). This CDR3 spans 13 amino acids. Written as DNA, the CDR3 is TGCAGTGTGAACCGGGACAAGATCTACGAGCAGTACTTC. Its protein is CSVNRDKIYEQYF.

This sequence joins TRBV7-6 and TRBJ1-1, with TRBD1 matching 7 bases. In germline, CDR1 is SGHVS, CDR2 FNYEAQ. The CDR3 contains 15 residues. V shed 6 bases, J shed 1 base, and the junction held 8 bases outside the gene matches. CDR3 in amino acids: CASSNGQEENTEAFF. As DNA, the CDR3 is TGTGCCAGCAGTAATGGACAGGAGGAGAACACTGAAGCTTTCTTT. Combining the CDR3 with reference TRBV7-6 and TRBJ1-1 gives the whole variable domain GAGVSQSPRYKVTKRGQDVALRCDPISGHVSLYWYRQALGQGPEFLTYFNYEAQQDKSGLPNDRFSAERPEGSISTLTIQRTEQRDSAMYRCASSNGQEENTEAFFGQGTRLTVV.

This clonotype was observed many times. The chain joins TRBV6-1 to TRBJ2-7, with 8 bases matching TRBD2. V dropped 7 bases and J dropped 0; count of bases not matched to a gene: 8. This CDR3 comprises 15 residues. Per germline, CDR1 MNHNS and CDR2 SASEGT. The CDR3 sequence is CASKEGAGASYEQYF. The DNA of the CDR3 is TGTGCCAGCAAAGAGGGAGCGGGGGCCTCCTACGAGCAGTACTTC.

The rearrangement links TRBV6-1 to TRBJ2-3; 7 bases line up with TRBD1. CDR1 is MNHNS and CDR2 is SASEGT in the germline V gene. CDR3 length equals 15 residues. J gave up 1 base and V 5 bases, and 6 bases lay outside the gene matches. The CDR3 sequence is CASSYVTGGTDTQYF. The CDR3 bases are TGTGCCAGCAGTTACGTCACAGGGGGCACAGATACGCAGTATTTT.

Remarks on this clonotype: This CDR3 is missing its conserved last phenylalanine or tryptophan, likely due to a read error. This chain uses TRBV6-1 with TRBJ2-1, with D tentatively TRBD2 (6 bases). The V end was cut by 3 bases, the J end by 8 bases, with 11 bases between. The CDR3 runs 13 residues. CDR1 and CDR2 (germline): MNHNS, SASEGT. In DNA form, the CDR3 reads TGTGCCAGCAGTGAGATATTAGCGGATGAGCAGTTCTCC. Its protein is CASSEILADEQFS.

The table lists this clonotype with a few counts. The CDR3 here is CASSFISFWDSTDSTDTQYF. The CDR3 nucleotides read TGTGCCAGCAGTTTCATATCCTTCTGGGACTCGACAGATAGCACAGATACGCAGTATTTT. J is TRBJ2-3 and V is TRBV12-3 or TRBV12-4; D is possibly TRBD2 (6 bases). The CDR3 loop spans 20 amino acids. Trimming cost V 3 bases and J 0 bases, with 25 bases left between them.

The table lists this clonotype with a few counts. V and J are TRBV12-3 or TRBV12-4 and TRBJ2-3; D is perhaps TRBD2 (6 bases). V lost 3 bases to trimming and J lost 1 base, with 8 bases between them. The CDR3 loop spans 14 amino acids. CDR3: CASSFASGTDTQYF. As DNA, the CDR3 is TGTGCCAGCAGTTTTGCTAGCGGCACAGATACGCAGTATTTT.

V is TRBV9 and J is TRBJ2-7; possibly TRBD1 for D (6 bases). The CDR3 has 12 residues. Deletions cut 4 bases from V and 5 bases from J, with 10 bases between. Germline lookup yields CDR1 SGDLS and CDR2 YYNGEE. The CDR3 loop is CASSKQGHEQYF. DNA of the CDR3: TGTGCCAGCAGCAAACAGGGTCACGAGCAGTACTTC.